This T cell receptor beta chain was observed in a study of cytomegalovirus exposure and HLA in healthy donors. Findings of the study overall: V- and J-gene trimming of TCR beta was linked (in a later analysis) to a missense DCLRE1C variant. Excluded were some V segments that proved indistinguishable, including TRBV6-2 and TRBV6-3. The number of N-insertions in an Asian-associated ancestry cluster was reportedly below the roughly 670-donor mean in a later analysis. The study put roughly 160 TCR beta chains on its list as cytomegalovirus-associated.

CDR1 and CDR2 from the germline V gene are SGHDT and YYEEEE. V was pared by 1 base and J by 2 bases, with 3 bases of the junction left unmatched. CDR3 size: 16 residues. This PCR relied on a set of 60 Vbeta primers and 13 Jbeta primers. Using immunoSEQ multiplex PCR, the repertoire was profiled, and TCRdb retains in-frame clones only, with some absent. The sample holds about 70,000 clones, less than 75% seen once. As concerns this clone: Its target is not known.

This sequence joins TRBV5-6 and TRBJ1-4; 9 nucleotides align to TRBD1. This TCR was sampled from a woman aged 30 to 39 in good health and CMV-seronegative. Material for sequencing was PBMCs. CDR3 in DNA: TGTGCCAGCAGCTTGCCTGGGACAGGGACTAATGAAAAACTGTTTTTT. Its protein is CASSLPGTGTNEKLFF.